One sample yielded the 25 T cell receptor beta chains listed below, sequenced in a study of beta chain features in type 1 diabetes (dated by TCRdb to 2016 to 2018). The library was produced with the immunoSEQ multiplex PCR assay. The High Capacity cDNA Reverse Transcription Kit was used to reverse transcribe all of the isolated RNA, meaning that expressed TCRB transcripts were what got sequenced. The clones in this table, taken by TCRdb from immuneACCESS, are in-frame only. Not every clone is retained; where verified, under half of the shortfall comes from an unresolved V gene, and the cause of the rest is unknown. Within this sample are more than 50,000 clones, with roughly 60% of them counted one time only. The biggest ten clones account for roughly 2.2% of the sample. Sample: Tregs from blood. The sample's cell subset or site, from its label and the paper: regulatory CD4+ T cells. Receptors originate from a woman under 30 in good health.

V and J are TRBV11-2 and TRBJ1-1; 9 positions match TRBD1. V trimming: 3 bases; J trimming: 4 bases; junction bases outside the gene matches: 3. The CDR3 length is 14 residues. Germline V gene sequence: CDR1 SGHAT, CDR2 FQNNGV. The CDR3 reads CASSFDRGSTEAFF. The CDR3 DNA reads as TGTGCCAGCAGCTTTGACAGGGGGAGCACTGAAGCTTTCTTT.

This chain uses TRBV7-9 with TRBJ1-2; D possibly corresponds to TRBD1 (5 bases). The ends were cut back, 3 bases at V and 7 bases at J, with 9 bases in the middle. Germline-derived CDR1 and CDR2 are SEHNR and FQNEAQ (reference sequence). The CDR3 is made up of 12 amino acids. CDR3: CASSFQGGGYTF. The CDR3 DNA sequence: TGTGCCAGCAGCTTTCAGGGTGGTGGCTACACCTTC.

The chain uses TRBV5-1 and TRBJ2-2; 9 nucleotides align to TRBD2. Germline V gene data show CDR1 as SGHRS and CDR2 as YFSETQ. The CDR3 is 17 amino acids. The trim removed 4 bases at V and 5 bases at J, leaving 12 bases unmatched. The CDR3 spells CASSPVSGGPGTGELFF. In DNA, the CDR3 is TGCGCCAGCAGCCCGGTTAGCGGGGGCCCGGGGACCGGGGAGCTGTTTTTT.

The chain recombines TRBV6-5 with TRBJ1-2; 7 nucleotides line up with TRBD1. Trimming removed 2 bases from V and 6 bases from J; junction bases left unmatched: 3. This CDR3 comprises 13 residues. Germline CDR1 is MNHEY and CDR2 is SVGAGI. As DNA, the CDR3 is TGTGCCAGCAGTTACCAGGGACAGCATGGCTACACCTTC. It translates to CASSYQGQHGYTF.

CDR3 sequence: CASSPSQGRNQPQHF. The CDR3 DNA is TGTGCCAGCTCACCTTCACAGGGGAGGAATCAGCCCCAGCATTTT. The V call is TRBV18, the J call TRBJ1-5, with TRBD1 matching over 7 bases. The germline V gene has CDR1 KGHSH and CDR2 LQKENI. This CDR3 is 15 amino acids long. V lost 3 bases and J lost 4; bases outside the gene matches: 6.

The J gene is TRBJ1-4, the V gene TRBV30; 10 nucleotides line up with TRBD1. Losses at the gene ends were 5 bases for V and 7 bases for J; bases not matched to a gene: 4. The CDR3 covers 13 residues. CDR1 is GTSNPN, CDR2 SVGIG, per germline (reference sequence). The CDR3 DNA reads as TGTGCCTGGCGACAGGGGGCGGTTGAAAAACTGTTTTTT. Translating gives CAWRQGAVEKLFF.

The DNA for the CDR3 is TGCGCCAGCAGCCAAGATCTTTACAGGGTGGATAACTATGGCTACACCTTC. Translated, it gives CASSQDLYRVDNYGYTF. This chain uses TRBV4-3 with TRBJ1-2, with a weak D call TRBD1 (6 bases). V was cut by 0 bases and J by 1 base, with 15 bases left in between. Looked up from germline, CDR1 is LGHNA and CDR2 is YSLEER. This CDR3 region has 17 residues.

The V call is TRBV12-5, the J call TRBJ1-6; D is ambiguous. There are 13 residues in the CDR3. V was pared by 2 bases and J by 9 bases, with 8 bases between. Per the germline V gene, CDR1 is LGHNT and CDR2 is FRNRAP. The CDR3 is CASGLQIASPLHF. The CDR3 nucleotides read TGTGCTAGTGGTTTGCAGATCGCTTCACCCCTCCACTTT.

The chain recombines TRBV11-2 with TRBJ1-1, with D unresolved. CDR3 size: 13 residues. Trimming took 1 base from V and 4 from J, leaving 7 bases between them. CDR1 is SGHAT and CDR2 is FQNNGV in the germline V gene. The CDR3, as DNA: TGTGCCAGCAGCTTAGTAAGAGGCACTGAAGCTTTCTTT. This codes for CASSLVRGTEAFF.

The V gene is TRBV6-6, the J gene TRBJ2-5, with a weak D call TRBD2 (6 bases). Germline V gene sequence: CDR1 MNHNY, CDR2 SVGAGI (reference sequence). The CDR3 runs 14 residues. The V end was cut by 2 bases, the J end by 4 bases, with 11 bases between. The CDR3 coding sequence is TGTGCCAGCAGTTACGGTCGCGGGGCAGAGACCCAGTACTTC. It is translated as CASSYGRGAETQYF.

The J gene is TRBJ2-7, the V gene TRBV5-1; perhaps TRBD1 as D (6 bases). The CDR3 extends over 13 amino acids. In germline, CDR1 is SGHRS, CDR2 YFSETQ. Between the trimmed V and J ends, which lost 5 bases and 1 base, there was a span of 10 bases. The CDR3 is CASSSGQSYEQYF. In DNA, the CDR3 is TGCGCCAGCAGTTCTGGACAGTCCTACGAGCAGTACTTC.

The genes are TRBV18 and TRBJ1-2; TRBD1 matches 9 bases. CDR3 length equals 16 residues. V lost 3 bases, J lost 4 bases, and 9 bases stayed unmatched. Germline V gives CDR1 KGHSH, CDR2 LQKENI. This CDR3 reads CASSPLKGQGPYGYTF. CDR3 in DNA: TGTGCCAGCTCACCCCTGAAGGGACAGGGCCCCTATGGCTACACCTTC.

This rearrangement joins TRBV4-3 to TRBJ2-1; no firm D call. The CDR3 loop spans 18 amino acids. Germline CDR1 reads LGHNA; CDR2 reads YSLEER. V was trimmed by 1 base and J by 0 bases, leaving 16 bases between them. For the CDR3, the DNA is TGCGCCAGCAGCCAAGGTCGTCCAGGTTATAGCTCCTACAATGAGCAGTTCTTC. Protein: CASSQGRPGYSSYNEQFF.

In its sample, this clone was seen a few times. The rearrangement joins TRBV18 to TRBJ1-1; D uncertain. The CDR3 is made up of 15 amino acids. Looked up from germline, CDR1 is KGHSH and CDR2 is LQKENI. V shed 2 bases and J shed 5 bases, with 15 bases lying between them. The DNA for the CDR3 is TGTGCCAGCTCACCAGCGAGGACTGGAGGGACTGAAGCTTTCTTT. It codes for CASSPARTGGTEAFF.

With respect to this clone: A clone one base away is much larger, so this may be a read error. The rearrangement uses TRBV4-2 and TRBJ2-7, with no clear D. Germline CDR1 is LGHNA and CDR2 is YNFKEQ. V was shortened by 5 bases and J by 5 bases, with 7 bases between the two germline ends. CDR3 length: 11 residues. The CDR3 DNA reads TGTGCCAGCAGCTTACATCACGAGCAGTACTTC. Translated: CASSLHHEQYF.

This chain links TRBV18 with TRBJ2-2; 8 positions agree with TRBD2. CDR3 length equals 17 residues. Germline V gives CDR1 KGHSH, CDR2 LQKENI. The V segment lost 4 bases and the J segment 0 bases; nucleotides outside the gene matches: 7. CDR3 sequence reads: CASSRNSGGANTGELFF. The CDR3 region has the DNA TGTGCCAGCTCACGGAACAGCGGGGGAGCGAACACCGGGGAGCTGTTTTTT.

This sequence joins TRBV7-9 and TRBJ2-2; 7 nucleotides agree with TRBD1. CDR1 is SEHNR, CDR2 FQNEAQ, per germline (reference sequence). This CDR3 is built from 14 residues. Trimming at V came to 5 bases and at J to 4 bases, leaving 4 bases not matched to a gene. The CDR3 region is CASSGQVATGELFF. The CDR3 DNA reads TGTGCCAGCAGCGGACAGGTTGCCACCGGGGAGCTGTTTTTT.

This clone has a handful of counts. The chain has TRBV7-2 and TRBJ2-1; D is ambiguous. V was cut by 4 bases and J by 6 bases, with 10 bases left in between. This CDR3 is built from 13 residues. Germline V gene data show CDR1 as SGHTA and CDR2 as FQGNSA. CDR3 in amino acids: CASSSVTGNEQFF. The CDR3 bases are TGTGCCAGCAGCTCGGTTACGGGCAATGAGCAGTTCTTC.

Written as DNA, the CDR3 is TGCGCCAGCAGCTTGGAAGGGGTTGATAGCAATCAGCCCCAGCATTTT. Amino acid sequence: CASSLEGVDSNQPQHF. The chain recombines TRBV5-1 with TRBJ1-5; D is possibly TRBD1 (5 bases). The germline V gene has CDR1 SGHRS and CDR2 YFSETQ. The CDR3 has 16 amino acids. The V gene lost 0 bases and the J gene lost 0 bases, with 10 bases spanning the gap.

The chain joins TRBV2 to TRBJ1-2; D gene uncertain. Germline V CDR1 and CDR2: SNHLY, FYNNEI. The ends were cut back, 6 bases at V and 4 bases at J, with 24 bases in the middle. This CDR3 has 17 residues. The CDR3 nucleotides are TGTGCCAGCAGAAATTTATCCCCGGGGAGATCTCCCTATGGCTACACCTTC. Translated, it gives CASRNLSPGRSPYGYTF.

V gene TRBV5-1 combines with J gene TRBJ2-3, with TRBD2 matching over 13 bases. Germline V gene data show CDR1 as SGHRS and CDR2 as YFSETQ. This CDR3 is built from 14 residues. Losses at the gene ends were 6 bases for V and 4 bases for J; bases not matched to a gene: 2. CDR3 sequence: CASTTSGRPDTQYF. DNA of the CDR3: TGCGCCAGCACGACTAGCGGGAGGCCAGATACGCAGTATTTT.

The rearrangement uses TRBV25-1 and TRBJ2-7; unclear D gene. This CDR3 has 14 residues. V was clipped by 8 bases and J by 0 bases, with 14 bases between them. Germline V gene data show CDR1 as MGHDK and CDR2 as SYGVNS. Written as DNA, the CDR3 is TGTGCCAGCGATGCAGAAGATTACTCCTACGAGCAGTACTTC. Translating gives CASDAEDYSYEQYF.

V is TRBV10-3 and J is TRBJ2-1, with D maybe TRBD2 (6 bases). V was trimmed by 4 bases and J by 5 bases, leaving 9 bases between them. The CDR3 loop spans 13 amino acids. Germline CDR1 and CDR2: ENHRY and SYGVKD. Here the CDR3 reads CAISGDSDNEQFF. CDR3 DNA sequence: TGTGCCATCAGTGGGGACTCAGACAATGAGCAGTTCTTC.

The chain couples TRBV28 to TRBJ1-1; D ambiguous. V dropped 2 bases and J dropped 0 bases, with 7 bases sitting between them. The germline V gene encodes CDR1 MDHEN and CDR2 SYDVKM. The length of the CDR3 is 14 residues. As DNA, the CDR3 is TGTGCCAGCAGTTTAGCAGTGTTGAACACTGAAGCTTTCTTT. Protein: CASSLAVLNTEAFF.

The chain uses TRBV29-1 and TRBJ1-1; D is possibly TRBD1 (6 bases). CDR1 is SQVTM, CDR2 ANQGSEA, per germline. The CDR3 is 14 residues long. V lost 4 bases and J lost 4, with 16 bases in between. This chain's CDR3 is CSVAMGAGGTEAFF. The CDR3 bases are TGCAGCGTTGCCATGGGGGCGGGAGGCACTGAAGCTTTCTTT.